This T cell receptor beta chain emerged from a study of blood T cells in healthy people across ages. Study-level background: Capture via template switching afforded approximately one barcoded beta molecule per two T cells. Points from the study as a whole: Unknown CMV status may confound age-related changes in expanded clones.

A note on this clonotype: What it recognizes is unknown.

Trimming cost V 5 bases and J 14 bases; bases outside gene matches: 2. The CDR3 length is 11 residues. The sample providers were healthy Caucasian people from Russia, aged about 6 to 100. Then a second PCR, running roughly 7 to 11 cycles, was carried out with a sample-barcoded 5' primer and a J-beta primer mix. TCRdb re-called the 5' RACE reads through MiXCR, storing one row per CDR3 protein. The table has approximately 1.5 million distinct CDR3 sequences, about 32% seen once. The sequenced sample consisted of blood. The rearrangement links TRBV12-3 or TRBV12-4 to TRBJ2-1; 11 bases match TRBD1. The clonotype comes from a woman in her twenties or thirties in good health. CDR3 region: CASSGDRGKFF. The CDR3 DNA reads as TGTGCCAGCAGTGGGGACAGGGGGAAGTTCTTC.